The T cell receptor (beta chain) under discussion was sequenced for a study of shared clonotypes between healthy human individuals. Study findings and constraints: Relative to memory subsets, naive subsets generally showed larger estimated richness.

The naive CD8 subset, CD45RO-negative cells positively selected for CCR7, excluded terminally differentiated effector memory CD45RA+ cells. A note on this clone: The target antigen is unknown.

An even split of each subset's genomic DNA across several immunoSEQ plates was performed. In replicate PCRs of sorted subsets, about 190 ng DNA, tens of thousands of T cell genomes, was used. Authors' processing steps: Quality scores were absent from the junction-only immunoSEQ sequences, so filtering differed. Profiled with immunoSEQ multiplex PCR; TCRdb holds only in-frame clones, not every one. From that table come the V and J calls and clone size; the DNA was used to work out D and trimming. This table has about 2.2 million clones, around 93% appearing once. The V end was cut by 1 base, the J end by 5 bases, with 14 bases between. The CDR3 is 15 residues long. CDR1 is SGHRS, CDR2 YFSETQ, per germline.

The sample comprised naive CD8+ T cells from PBMCs. The source of this sequence is a man aged 18 to 30 in good health. Some clones in this sample may be carry-over from other donors' samples. The chain uses TRBV5-1 and TRBJ2-3; D remains unclear. In DNA, the CDR3 is TGCGCCAGCAGCTTGAACTACTTCTTGGAAGATACGCAGTATTTT. Translation: CASSLNYFLEDTQYF.